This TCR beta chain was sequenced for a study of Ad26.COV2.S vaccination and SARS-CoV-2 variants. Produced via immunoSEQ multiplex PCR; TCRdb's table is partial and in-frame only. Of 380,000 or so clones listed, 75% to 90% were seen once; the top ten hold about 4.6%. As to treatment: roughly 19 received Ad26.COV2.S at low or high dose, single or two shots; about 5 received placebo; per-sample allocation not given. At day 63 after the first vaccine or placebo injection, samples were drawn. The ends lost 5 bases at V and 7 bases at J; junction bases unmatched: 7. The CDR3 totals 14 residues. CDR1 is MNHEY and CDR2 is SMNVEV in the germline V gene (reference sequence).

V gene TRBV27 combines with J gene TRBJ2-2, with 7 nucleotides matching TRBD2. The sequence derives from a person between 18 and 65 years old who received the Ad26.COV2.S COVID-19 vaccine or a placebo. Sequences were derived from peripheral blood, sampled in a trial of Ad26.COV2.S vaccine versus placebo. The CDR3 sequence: CASSRGGGGGELFF. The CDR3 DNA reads TGTGCCAGCAGTCGTGGGGGGGGAGGCGGGGAGCTGTTTTTT.